A selection of T cell receptor beta chains follows, all from one sample in a study of cytomegalovirus exposure and HLA in healthy donors. The protocol was immunoSEQ multiplex PCR, while the TCRdb copy is restricted to in-frame clones and leaves out a portion. This sample has about 6,600 clones, with roughly 51% found just once. Sequenced sample: PBMCs. Receptors were obtained from a man aged 25-45 years in good health and CMV-seropositive. Each CDR3 is given with its conserved first and last residue. The D gene is left open where the match is weak. Where a row states a size, it is once, few, many or the class of an expanded clone; other rows omit it.

CDR3 DNA: TGTGCCAGCAGCCCCGACAGGGGACCCCAGCCCCAGCATTTT; CDR3 protein: CASSPDRGPQPQHF; D gene: TRBD1; clone size: NA; J gene: TRBJ1-5; V gene: TRBV7-2
CDR3 DNA: TGTGCCAGCAGCGAGGAGAGCAATCAGCCCCAGCATTTT; CDR3 protein: CASSEESNQPQHF; D gene: NA; clone size: NA; J gene: TRBJ1-5; V gene: TRBV9
CDR3 DNA: TGTGCCTGGAGGAGGCATGTCTATGGCTACACCTTC; CDR3 protein: CAWRRHVYGYTF; D gene: NA; clone size: NA; J gene: TRBJ1-2; V gene: TRBV30
CDR3 DNA: TGTGCCAGCAGCGTTTCAGGGGGCAGAGATACGCAGTATTTT; CDR3 protein: CASSVSGGRDTQYF; D gene: TRBD1; clone size: NA; J gene: TRBJ2-3; V gene: TRBV9
CDR3 DNA: TGTGCCAGCAGCGTAGGACAGGGGGTAGTTTATGGCTACACCTTC; CDR3 protein: CASSVGQGVVYGYTF; D gene: TRBD1; clone size: NA; J gene: TRBJ1-2; V gene: TRBV9
CDR3 DNA: TGCGCCAGCAGCCAACCTGAAGAGAGAGGGGGCGCGAATGGCTACACCTTC; CDR3 protein: CASSQPEERGGANGYTF; D gene: TRBD1; clone size: few; J gene: TRBJ1-2; V gene: TRBV4-3
CDR3 DNA: TGCAGCGTTGTTTCGGGGAGGGCTGAAGCTTTCTTT; CDR3 protein: CSVVSGRAEAFF; D gene: NA; clone size: NA; J gene: TRBJ1-1; V gene: TRBV29-1
CDR3 DNA: TGTGCCAGCAGCGTAGCACTCGCAGGTGACGAGCAGTACTTC; CDR3 protein: CASSVALAGDEQYF; D gene: NA; clone size: few; J gene: TRBJ2-7; V gene: TRBV9
CDR3 DNA: TGTGCCAGCAGTGAGGGCTCCAATCAGCCCCAGCATTTT; CDR3 protein: CASSEGSNQPQHF; D gene: NA; clone size: few; J gene: TRBJ1-5; V gene: TRBV25-1
CDR3 DNA: TGTGCCAGCAGTGAGTACAGCCTCAATCAGCCCCAGCATTTT; CDR3 protein: CASSEYSLNQPQHF; D gene: NA; clone size: NA; J gene: TRBJ1-5; V gene: TRBV25-1
CDR3 DNA: TGTGCCAGCAGTGAAGGTACAGGGTTGGGTCAGCCCCAGCATTTT; CDR3 protein: CASSEGTGLGQPQHF; D gene: NA; clone size: medium-sized; J gene: TRBJ1-5; V gene: TRBV25-1
CDR3 DNA: TGTGCCATCAGTGAAGGGACAGGGGGGGCGGTCACTGAAGCTTTCTTT; CDR3 protein: CAISEGTGGAVTEAFF; D gene: TRBD1; clone size: NA; J gene: TRBJ1-1; V gene: TRBV10-3
CDR3 DNA: TGCAGTGTGGGACAGGGGGATGGCAATGAGCAGTTCTTC; CDR3 protein: CSVGQGDGNEQFF; D gene: TRBD1; clone size: NA; J gene: TRBJ2-1; V gene: TRBV29-1
CDR3 DNA: TGTGCCTGCCTAACAGGGCGAAACACCATATATTTT; CDR3 protein: CACLTGRNTIYF; D gene: NA; clone size: NA; J gene: TRBJ1-3; V gene: TRBV30
CDR3 DNA: TGTGCCAGCAGCCAAGACCGGGGGCGAGCGGGGAGAGATACGCAGTATTTT; CDR3 protein: CASSQDRGRAGRDTQYF; D gene: NA; clone size: few; J gene: TRBJ2-3; V gene: TRBV14
CDR3 DNA: TGCGCCAGCAGCCAAGATCTGCAGAAGTTCTCCCATGGCTACACCTTC; CDR3 protein: CASSQDLQKFSHGYTF; D gene: NA; clone size: NA; J gene: TRBJ1-2; V gene: TRBV4-1
CDR3 DNA: TGCGCCAGCAGCTTGAGGGGAACTGAAGCTTTCTTT; CDR3 protein: CASSLRGTEAFF; D gene: NA; clone size: NA; J gene: TRBJ1-1; V gene: TRBV5-1
CDR3 DNA: TGTGCCATCAGTGAGTCTGATGGCGGAGTCGCCGAGCAGTACTTC; CDR3 protein: CAISESDGGVAEQYF; D gene: NA; clone size: NA; J gene: TRBJ2-7; V gene: TRBV10-3
CDR3 DNA: TGTGCCAGCAGCGAGGGGGGGAATTCACCCCTCCACTTT; CDR3 protein: CASSEGGNSPLHF; D gene: NA; clone size: medium-sized; J gene: TRBJ1-6; V gene: TRBV9
CDR3 DNA: TGTGCGACGGAGCCCCGTACCGGGGAGCTGTTTTTT; CDR3 protein: CATEPRTGELFF; D gene: NA; clone size: NA; J gene: TRBJ2-2; V gene: TRBV30
CDR3 DNA: TGTGCCAGCAGCCCCTTGCACAGGGTCAGCTACGAGCAGTACTTC; CDR3 protein: CASSPLHRVSYEQYF; D gene: NA; clone size: NA; J gene: TRBJ2-7; V gene: TRBV11-2
CDR3 DNA: TGTGCCAGCAGTGAATACCGTCGCGTGATTCAGCCCCAGCATTTT; CDR3 protein: CASSEYRRVIQPQHF; D gene: NA; clone size: NA; J gene: TRBJ1-5; V gene: TRBV2
CDR3 DNA: TGTGCCAGCAGCGACAGGGGTTCTTCTGCAACTAATGAAAAACTGTTTTTT; CDR3 protein: CASSDRGSSATNEKLFF; D gene: TRBD1; clone size: few; J gene: TRBJ1-4; V gene: TRBV4-2
CDR3 DNA: TGTGCCAGCAGCCAAGAGATATATACTGATCAGCCCCAGCATTTT; CDR3 protein: CASSQEIYTDQPQHF; D gene: NA; clone size: few; J gene: TRBJ1-5; V gene: TRBV4-2
CDR3 DNA: TGCAGCGTTGCCGTGGCAGCGCGTGAAAAACTGTTTTTT; CDR3 protein: CSVAVAAREKLFF; D gene: NA; clone size: few; J gene: TRBJ1-4; V gene: TRBV29-1
CDR3 DNA: TGTGCCAGCAGTTACTCCCAAAATCAGCCCCAGCATTTT; CDR3 protein: CASSYSQNQPQHF; D gene: NA; clone size: NA; J gene: TRBJ1-5; V gene: TRBV6-5
CDR3 DNA: TGCAGCGAAAGGGGGGGGGTCACTGAAGCTTTCTTT; CDR3 protein: CSERGGVTEAFF; D gene: NA; clone size: NA; J gene: TRBJ1-1; V gene: TRBV29-1
CDR3 DNA: TGCAGCGTAGGGGGGGGCGGGCAGCCCCAGCATTTT; CDR3 protein: CSVGGGGQPQHF; D gene: NA; clone size: NA; J gene: TRBJ1-5; V gene: TRBV29-1
CDR3 DNA: TGCAGTGCTAGGTCAGGGACAGACGTTTTCTTT; CDR3 protein: CSARSGTDVFF; D gene: TRBD1; clone size: few; J gene: TRBJ1-1; V gene: TRBV20-1
CDR3 DNA: TGTGCCAGCAGCTTAGGCAGGCGACGAACTGAAGCTTTCTTT; CDR3 protein: CASSLGRRRTEAFF; D gene: NA; clone size: NA; J gene: TRBJ1-1; V gene: TRBV11-2
CDR3 DNA: TGCAGCGTCGAACAGGGACAGGGCACTGAAGCTTTCTTT; CDR3 protein: CSVEQGQGTEAFF; D gene: TRBD1; clone size: NA; J gene: TRBJ1-1; V gene: TRBV29-1
CDR3 DNA: TGTGCCAGCAGTATCCAGGGAGGGGGATATGGCTACACCTTC; CDR3 protein: CASSIQGGGYGYTF; D gene: NA; clone size: NA; J gene: TRBJ1-2; V gene: TRBV6-5
CDR3 DNA: TGCGCCAGCCGAGAAGGACAGGGTTATTCACCCCTCCACTTT; CDR3 protein: CASREGQGYSPLHF; D gene: TRBD1; clone size: NA; J gene: TRBJ1-6; V gene: TRBV5-1
CDR3 DNA: TGTGCCAGCAGCTCCCTAAATCAGCCCCAGCATTTT; CDR3 protein: CASSSLNQPQHF; D gene: NA; clone size: few; J gene: TRBJ1-5; V gene: TRBV7-2
CDR3 DNA: TGTGCCAGCAGCTTGGGAGGCCCCTCGGGAGCTTTCTTT; CDR3 protein: CASSLGGPSGAFF; D gene: NA; clone size: NA; J gene: TRBJ1-1; V gene: TRBV7-6
CDR3 DNA: TGCAGCGTTGACTGGGGGGACACCATATATTTT; CDR3 protein: CSVDWGDTIYF; D gene: NA; clone size: NA; J gene: TRBJ1-3; V gene: TRBV29-1
CDR3 DNA: TGTGCCAGCAGTACCGGGAAACAGTATCAGCCCCAGCATTTT; CDR3 protein: CASSTGKQYQPQHF; D gene: NA; clone size: NA; J gene: TRBJ1-5; V gene: TRBV6-5
CDR3 DNA: TGTGCCAGCAGTGACGCCGGGGGGGCCACAGATACGCAGTATTTT; CDR3 protein: CASSDAGGATDTQYF; D gene: TRBD2; clone size: few; J gene: TRBJ2-3; V gene: TRBV6-4
CDR3 DNA: TGTGCCAGCAGGCCGGGACAGATGAACACTGAAGCTTTCTTT; CDR3 protein: CASRPGQMNTEAFF; D gene: TRBD1; clone size: NA; J gene: TRBJ1-1; V gene: TRBV6-1
CDR3 DNA: TGTGCCAGCAGCCCCCCGGCGGGGGGCAACAATTCACCCCTCCACTTT; CDR3 protein: CASSPPAGGNNSPLHF; D gene: NA; clone size: few; J gene: TRBJ1-6; V gene: TRBV7-2
CDR3 DNA: TGTGCCAGCAGCCCTAGAAGGGACAGGGAACTTGAAGCTTTCTTT; CDR3 protein: CASSPRRDRELEAFF; D gene: TRBD1; clone size: few; J gene: TRBJ1-1; V gene: TRBV7-8
CDR3 DNA: TGTGCCAGCAGCCCTATGTCACTAGCGGGGGGAAATGAGCAGTTCTTC; CDR3 protein: CASSPMSLAGGNEQFF; D gene: TRBD2; clone size: NA; J gene: TRBJ2-1; V gene: TRBV7-2
CDR3 DNA: TGCAGCGCGGACAGGGAGGGAAACTATGGCTACACCTTC; CDR3 protein: CSADREGNYGYTF; D gene: TRBD1; clone size: NA; J gene: TRBJ1-2; V gene: TRBV29-1
CDR3 DNA: TGTGCCAGCAGTGAAGTCCACCAAGGACAGGGGGCAAACACTGAAGCTTTCTTT; CDR3 protein: CASSEVHQGQGANTEAFF; D gene: TRBD1; clone size: few; J gene: TRBJ1-1; V gene: TRBV25-1
CDR3 DNA: TGTGCCAGTAGTTCCGGGAATCAGCCCCAGCATTTT; CDR3 protein: CASSSGNQPQHF; D gene: NA; clone size: NA; J gene: TRBJ1-5; V gene: TRBV19
CDR3 DNA: TGTGCCACGGGCCACCCTAGCGGGTCCTACGAGCAGTACTTC; CDR3 protein: CATGHPSGSYEQYF; D gene: TRBD2; clone size: NA; J gene: TRBJ2-7; V gene: TRBV25-1
CDR3 DNA: TGTGCCAGCAGCTTTCATTCCGGGACAGAGCAAAAGTTATACCAAATTAATACGCAGTATTTT; CDR3 protein: CASSFHSGTEQKLYQINTQYF; D gene: TRBD1; clone size: NA; J gene: TRBJ2-3; V gene: TRBV13
CDR3 DNA: TGTGCCGGACAGGGAGCTGGAAACACCATATATTTT; CDR3 protein: CAGQGAGNTIYF; D gene: TRBD1; clone size: NA; J gene: TRBJ1-3; V gene: TRBV30
CDR3 DNA: TGTGCCAGCAGTGAGCACGGTCCCTACGAGCAGTACTTC; CDR3 protein: CASSEHGPYEQYF; D gene: NA; clone size: NA; J gene: TRBJ2-7; V gene: TRBV6-1
CDR3 DNA: TGTGCCATCAGTGGGACAGGAAGATCTAGCACAGATACGCAGTATTTT; CDR3 protein: CAISGTGRSSTDTQYF; D gene: TRBD1; clone size: NA; J gene: TRBJ2-3; V gene: TRBV10-3
CDR3 DNA: TGTGCCAGCAGTTACCCGACTAGCGGGCCTTACGAGCAGTACTTC; CDR3 protein: CASSYPTSGPYEQYF; D gene: TRBD2; clone size: NA; J gene: TRBJ2-7; V gene: TRBV6-5
CDR3 DNA: TGTGCCAGCAGTGACTCGAGCAGGGAAAAAAACATTCAGTACTTC; CDR3 protein: CASSDSSREKNIQYF; D gene: NA; clone size: few; J gene: TRBJ2-4; V gene: TRBV6-4
CDR3 DNA: TGCGCCAGCAGCCACGAGGGACAGTCTCGTCAGCCCCAGCATTTT; CDR3 protein: CASSHEGQSRQPQHF; D gene: TRBD1; clone size: NA; J gene: TRBJ1-5; V gene: TRBV4-1
CDR3 DNA: TGCAGCGTCCGTGGGCCGGGGAGCAATCAGCCCCAGCATTTT; CDR3 protein: CSVRGPGSNQPQHF; D gene: NA; clone size: few; J gene: TRBJ1-5; V gene: TRBV29-1
CDR3 DNA: TGTGCCAGCAGCCCGGGGAGAGGGTGGGAGACCCAGTACTTC; CDR3 protein: CASSPGRGWETQYF; D gene: NA; clone size: NA; J gene: TRBJ2-5; V gene: TRBV11-3
CDR3 DNA: TGCGCCAGCAGCCAACTACTACAGGGATCTCAGCCCCAGCATTTT; CDR3 protein: CASSQLLQGSQPQHF; D gene: NA; clone size: NA; J gene: TRBJ1-5; V gene: TRBV4-3
CDR3 DNA: TGCAGCGGCTGGGGCAACTATGGCTACACCTTC; CDR3 protein: CSGWGNYGYTF; D gene: NA; clone size: NA; J gene: TRBJ1-2; V gene: TRBV29-1
CDR3 DNA: TGCAGCGTATGTAGGTCGGGGGACACTGAAGCTTTCTTT; CDR3 protein: CSVCRSGDTEAFF; D gene: NA; clone size: few; J gene: TRBJ1-1; V gene: TRBV29-1